The 21 T cell receptor beta chains listed next were all sequenced from one sample in a study of OX40 agonist ivuxolimab in advanced cancers. Clones were sequenced by immunoSEQ multiplex PCR, and TCRdb holds only the in-frame ones, with some missing. This sample has 37,000 or so clones, with around four fifths found just once. The sequences come from CD4+ or CD8+ T cells sorted from blood, collected in a trial of the OX40 agonist ivuxolimab. The receptors originated from an adult with an advanced solid tumor such as melanoma, head and neck, liver or kidney cancer.

This chain joins TRBV9 and TRBJ1-1, with D tentatively TRBD1 (5 bases). Trimming removed 4 bases from V and 1 base from J, with 11 bases in between. This CDR3 spans 14 amino acids. Germline V gene data show CDR1 as SGDLS and CDR2 as YYNGEE. CDR3 region: CASSTGLPNTEAFF. The CDR3 DNA follows: TGTGCCAGCAGCACGGGACTTCCGAACACTGAAGCTTTCTTT.

This clone was seen more than once but under ten times. This chain's CDR3 is CASSEGGTGDYGYTF. The DNA of the CDR3 is TGTGCCAGCAGTGAAGGAGGGACAGGGGACTATGGCTACACCTTC. The rearrangement uses TRBV6-1 and TRBJ1-2; 10 bases match TRBD1. J gave up 3 bases and V 1 base, and 2 bases lay outside the gene matches. Germline CDR1 MNHNS, CDR2 SASEGT. The CDR3 loop spans 15 amino acids.

The chain couples TRBV11-1 to TRBJ1-6, with unresolved D. V was pared by 5 bases and J by 11 bases, with 10 bases between. The germline CDR1 and CDR2 sequences are SGHAT and FQDESV (reference sequence). The CDR3 is 12 amino acids. This chain's CDR3 is CASSVREAPLHF. The DNA of the CDR3 is TGTGCCAGCAGCGTCCGGGAAGCACCCCTCCACTTT.

The J gene is TRBJ1-1, the V gene TRBV4-2; TRBD1 might be the D (5 bases). This CDR3 contains 12 residues. V lost 2 bases and J lost 7, with 8 bases in between. CDR1 is LGHNA and CDR2 is YNFKEQ in the germline V gene. CDR3 amino acids: CASSQRDGEAFF. The CDR3 bases are TGTGCCAGCAGCCAACGGGACGGTGAAGCTTTCTTT.

This clone was observed once. The chain recombines TRBV5-1 with TRBJ1-1; D is perhaps TRBD1 (6 bases). The germline V gene has CDR1 SGHRS and CDR2 YFSETQ. Trimming removed 4 bases at V and 2 bases at J, with 21 bases between. The CDR3 is 17 residues long. CDR3 DNA: TGCGCCAGCAGCCCGCGAGGGTTCACAGGGCCAAACACTGAAGCTTTCTTT. It translates to CASSPRGFTGPNTEAFF.

This clone was recorded once. This sample includes further DNA sequences coding for the same CDR3. V gene TRBV19 combines with J gene TRBJ2-3; maybe TRBD2 (7 bases). V was trimmed by 4 bases and J by 0 bases, leaving 8 bases between them. Germline values: CDR1 LNHDA, CDR2 SQIVND (reference sequence). The CDR3 has 14 amino acids. CDR3 bases: TGTGCCAGTAGTAGGGGGGGCAGCACAGATACGCAGTATTTT. Translated: CASSRGGSTDTQYF.

V and J are TRBV5-1 and TRBJ1-6, with 9 bases matching TRBD1. Trimming removed 4 bases from V and 9 bases from J; junction bases left unmatched: 8. Germline CDR1 and CDR2: SGHRS and YFSETQ. The length of the CDR3 is 15 residues. The DNA for the CDR3 is TGCGCCAGCAGCCCCCTCCCGGGACAGGGTTCACCCCTCCACTTT. Translated: CASSPLPGQGSPLHF.

The chain recombines TRBV9 with TRBJ1-4, with 8 bases aligning to TRBD1. Trimming removed 4 bases from V and 7 bases from J; junction bases left unmatched: 6. The CDR3 is made up of 14 amino acids. In germline, CDR1 is SGDLS, CDR2 YYNGEE. Written as DNA, the CDR3 is TGTGCCAGCAGCAAAGGGCAGGGGGCTGAAAAACTGTTTTTT. Translating it yields CASSKGQGAEKLFF.

This clone turned up a few times. The CDR3 sequence is CASSAEYRGYTF. The CDR3 DNA reads as TGTGCCAGCAGCGCAGAGTACAGGGGCTACACCTTC. The chain joins TRBV9 to TRBJ1-2, with D possibly matching TRBD1 (5 bases). The V and J ends lost 3 bases and 8 bases respectively, with 11 bases between them. Looked up from germline, CDR1 is SGDLS and CDR2 is YYNGEE. This CDR3 is 12 amino acids long.

This clone was detected once. The chain has TRBV6-6 and TRBJ2-7; no clear D. Trimming took 9 bases from V and 0 from J, leaving 9 bases between them. CDR3 length: 12 amino acids. Per germline, CDR1 MNHNY and CDR2 SVGAGI (reference sequence). The CDR3 region has the DNA TGTGCCAGTTCCCTTATCTCCTACGAGCAGTACTTC. It is translated as CASSLISYEQYF.

The chain combines TRBV5-6 with TRBJ2-5; D is possibly TRBD1 (6 bases). Trimming took 2 bases from V and 7 from J, leaving 15 bases between them. The CDR3 covers 14 residues. The germline V gene encodes CDR1 SGHDT and CDR2 YYEEEE. CDR3: CASSFRGGRGTQYF. The CDR3 coding sequence is TGTGCCAGCAGCTTCAGGGGCGGCAGGGGGACCCAGTACTTC. Supplemented by reference TRBV5-6 and TRBJ2-5, the full variable domain reads DAGVTQSPTHLIKTRGQQVTLRCSPKSGHDTVSWYQQALGQGPQFIFQYYEEEERQRGNFPDRFSGHQFPNYSSELNVNALLLGDSALYLCASSFRGGRGTQYFGPGTRLLVL.

The J gene is TRBJ1-2, the V gene TRBV2, with unresolved D. Trimming took off 6 bases at V and 0 bases at J, with 11 bases between the two ends. Germline-derived CDR1 and CDR2 are SNHLY and FYNNEI. This CDR3 is 14 amino acids long. CDR3 residues: CASRETPANYGYTF. Here the CDR3 DNA reads TGTGCCAGCAGGGAAACCCCAGCTAACTATGGCTACACCTTC.

The chain has TRBV7-9 and TRBJ2-1; D perhaps matches TRBD1 (6 bases). The V and J ends lost 7 bases and 6 bases respectively, with 16 bases between them. CDR3 length: 14 amino acids. CDR1 SEHNR and CDR2 FQNEAQ come from the germline V gene (reference sequence). This CDR3 reads CASNRQVASNEQFF. The CDR3 coding sequence is TGTGCCAGCAACAGACAGGTAGCGAGCAATGAGCAGTTCTTC.

V usage is TRBV27 and J usage is TRBJ2-1; D not resolved. The CDR3 is 17 amino acids. V was trimmed by 2 bases and J by 0 bases, leaving 14 bases between them. CDR1 MNHEY and CDR2 SMNVEV come from the germline V gene (reference sequence). The CDR3 is CASSLPDLTLSYNEQFF. The CDR3 nucleotides read TGTGCCAGCAGTTTACCAGACCTAACCCTCTCCTACAATGAGCAGTTCTTC.

This rearrangement joins TRBV2 to TRBJ1-2; D not certain. Between the trimmed V and J ends, which lost 6 bases and 7 bases, there was a span of 15 bases. This CDR3 region has 13 residues. CDR1 and CDR2 (germline): SNHLY, FYNNEI. CDR3 in amino acids: CASRRNGVSGYTF. CDR3 DNA: TGTGCCAGCAGAAGAAACGGCGTAAGTGGCTACACCTTC. The full variable domain, rest sourced from reference TRBV2 and TRBJ1-2, is EPEVTQTPSHQVTQMGQEVILRCVPISNHLYFYWYRQILGQKVEFLVSFYNNEISEKSEIFDDQFSVERPDGSNFTLKIRSTKLEDSAMYFCASRRNGVSGYTFGSGTRLTVV.

The chain joins TRBV6-5 to TRBJ1-6; D possibly corresponds to TRBD1 (5 bases). The CDR3 runs 15 residues. The V gene lost 5 bases and the J gene lost 13 bases, with 21 bases spanning the gap. CDR1 is MNHEY, CDR2 SVGAGI, per germline. The DNA of the CDR3 is TGTGCCAGCAGTACAGGTCTTGGCGGAACCGATCCCCTCCACTTT. The encoded protein is CASSTGLGGTDPLHF.

V usage is TRBV7-6 and J usage is TRBJ2-1; perhaps TRBD2 as D (7 bases). The CDR3 spans 17 residues. Germline V gene data show CDR1 as SGHVS and CDR2 as FNYEAQ. V shed 3 bases and J shed 4 bases, with 19 bases lying between them. CDR3 in amino acids: CASSFVSSGGSYNEQFF. The CDR3 DNA is TGTGCCAGCAGCTTCGTCTCCTCGGGGGGCTCATACAATGAGCAGTTCTTC.

The chain joins TRBV19 to TRBJ1-1; TRBD1 agrees at 9 bases. The length of the CDR3 is 18 residues. Germline CDR1 reads LNHDA; CDR2 reads SQIVND (reference sequence). The J segment lost 0 bases and the V segment lost 5 bases, leaving 13 bases of the junction unmatched. The CDR3 coding sequence is TGTGCCAGTAGTGAACCGGGACAGGGAATGAGGGTGAACACTGAAGCTTTCTTT. Its translation is CASSEPGQGMRVNTEAFF.

V usage is TRBV5-1 and J usage is TRBJ2-7; 7 bases match TRBD1. CDR1 is SGHRS, CDR2 YFSETQ, per germline. This CDR3 has 14 amino acids. V shed 4 bases, J shed 6 bases, and the junction held 10 bases outside the gene matches. This chain's CDR3 is CASSLQTGRAEQYF. In nucleotides, the CDR3 is TGCGCCAGCAGCCTACAGACAGGGCGGGCCGAGCAGTACTTC.

The chain uses TRBV28 and TRBJ2-3; 10 bases line up with TRBD2. V gave up 6 bases and J gave up 6 bases; unmatched junction bases: 9. CDR3 length: 15 amino acids. CDR1 is MDHEN and CDR2 is SYDVKM in the germline V gene. The CDR3 here is CASSLGLAGADTQYF. The CDR3 DNA sequence: TGTGCCAGCAGCCTCGGGCTAGCGGGGGCCGATACGCAGTATTTT.

In this sample, this clone turned up once. The V call is TRBV5-1, the J call TRBJ1-1, with 9 bases that match TRBD1. From germline, CDR1 is SGHRS and CDR2 YFSETQ. Trimming at V came to 5 bases and at J to 3 bases, leaving 11 bases not matched to a gene. This CDR3 region has 16 residues. The DNA of the CDR3 is TGCGCCAGCAGACTCACAGGGGGCATAGGGGACACTGAAGCTTTCTTT. Translating it yields CASRLTGGIGDTEAFF.